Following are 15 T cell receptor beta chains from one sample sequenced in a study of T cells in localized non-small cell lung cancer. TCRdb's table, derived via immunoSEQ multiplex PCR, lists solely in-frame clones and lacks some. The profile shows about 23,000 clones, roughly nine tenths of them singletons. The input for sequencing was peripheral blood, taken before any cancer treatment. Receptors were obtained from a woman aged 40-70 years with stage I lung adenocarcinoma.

CDR3 amino acids: CASTGTPTYEQYF. Written as DNA, the CDR3 is TGTGCCAGCACCGGGACGCCTACCTACGAGCAGTACTTC. The rearrangement links TRBV28 to TRBJ2-7, with D tentatively TRBD1 or TRBD2 (5 bases each). CDR1 and CDR2 (germline): MDHEN, SYDVKM. The ends were cut back, 7 bases at V and 2 bases at J, with 12 bases in the middle. The length of the CDR3 is 13 residues.

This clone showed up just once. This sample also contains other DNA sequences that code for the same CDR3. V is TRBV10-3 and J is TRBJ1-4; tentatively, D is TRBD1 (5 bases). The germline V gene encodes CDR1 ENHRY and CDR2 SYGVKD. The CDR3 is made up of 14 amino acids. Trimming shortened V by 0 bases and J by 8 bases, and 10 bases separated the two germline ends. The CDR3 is CAISESGQREKLFF. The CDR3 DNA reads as TGTGCCATCAGTGAGTCTGGACAACGCGAAAAACTGTTTTTT.

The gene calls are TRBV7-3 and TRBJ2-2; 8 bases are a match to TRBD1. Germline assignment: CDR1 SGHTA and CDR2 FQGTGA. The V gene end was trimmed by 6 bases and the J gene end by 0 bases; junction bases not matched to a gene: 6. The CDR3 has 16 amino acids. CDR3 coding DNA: TGTGCCAGCAGTAAGAACAGGGGGGCGAACACCGGGGAGCTGTTTTTT. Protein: CASSKNRGANTGELFF. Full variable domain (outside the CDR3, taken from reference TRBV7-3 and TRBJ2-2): GAGVSQTPSNKVTEKGKYVELRCDPISGHTALYWYRQSLGQGPEFLIYFQGTGAADDSGLPNDRFFAVRPEGSVSTLKIQRTERGDSAVYLCASSKNRGANTGELFFGEGSRLTVL.

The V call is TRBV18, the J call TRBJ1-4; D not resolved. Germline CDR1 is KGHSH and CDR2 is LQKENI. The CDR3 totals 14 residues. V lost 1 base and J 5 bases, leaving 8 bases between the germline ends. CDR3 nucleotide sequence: TGTGCCAGCTCACCACAGGGAAGAAATGAAAAACTGTTTTTT. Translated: CASSPQGRNEKLFF. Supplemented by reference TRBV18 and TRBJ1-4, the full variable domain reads NAGVMQNPRHLVRRRGQEARLRCSPMKGHSHVYWYRQLPEEGLKFMVYLQKENIIDESGMPKERFSAEFPKEGPSILRIQQVVRGDSAAYFCASSPQGRNEKLFFGSGTQLSVL.

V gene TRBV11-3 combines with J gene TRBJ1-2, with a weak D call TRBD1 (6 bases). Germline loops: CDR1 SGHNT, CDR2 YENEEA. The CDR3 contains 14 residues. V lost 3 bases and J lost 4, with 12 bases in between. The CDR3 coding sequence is TGTGCCAGCAGCTTTAAGGGGGACGGCTATGGCTACACCTTC. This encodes CASSFKGDGYGYTF.

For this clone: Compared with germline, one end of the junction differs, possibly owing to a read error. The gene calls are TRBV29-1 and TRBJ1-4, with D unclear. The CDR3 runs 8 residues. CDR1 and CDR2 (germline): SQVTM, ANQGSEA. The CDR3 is CSVDGEDF. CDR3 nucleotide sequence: TGCAGCGTTGACGGGGAAGATTTT.

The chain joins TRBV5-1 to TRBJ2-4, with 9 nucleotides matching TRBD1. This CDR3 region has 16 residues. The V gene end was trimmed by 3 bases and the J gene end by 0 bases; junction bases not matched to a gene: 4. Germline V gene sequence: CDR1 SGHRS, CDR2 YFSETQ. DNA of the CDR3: TGCGCCAGCAGCTGGGACAGGGCTCGAGCCAAAAACATTCAGTACTTC. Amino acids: CASSWDRARAKNIQYF.

The CDR3 bases are TGCGCCAGCAGCCAAGATCTCAGGGGCCAAGAGACCCAGTACTTC. Translating gives CASSQDLRGQETQYF. The chain recombines TRBV4-3 with TRBJ2-5, with D perhaps matching TRBD1 (6 bases). This CDR3 is 15 amino acids long. V shed 0 bases and J shed 1 base, with 9 bases lying between them. The V gene's germline CDR1 is LGHNA and CDR2 YSLEER.

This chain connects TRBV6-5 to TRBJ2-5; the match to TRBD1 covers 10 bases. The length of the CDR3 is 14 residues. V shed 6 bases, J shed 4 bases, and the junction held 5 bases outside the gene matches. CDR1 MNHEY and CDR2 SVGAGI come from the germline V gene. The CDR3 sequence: CASRQTGGRETQYF. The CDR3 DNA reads TGTGCCAGCAGACAGACAGGGGGCAGAGAGACCCAGTACTTC.

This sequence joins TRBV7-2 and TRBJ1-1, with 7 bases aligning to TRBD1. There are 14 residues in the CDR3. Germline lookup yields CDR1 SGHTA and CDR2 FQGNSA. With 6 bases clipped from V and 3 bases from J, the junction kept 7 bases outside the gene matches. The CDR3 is CASSLGQVYTEAFF. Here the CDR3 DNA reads TGTGCCAGCAGTCTAGGACAGGTCTACACTGAAGCTTTCTTT.

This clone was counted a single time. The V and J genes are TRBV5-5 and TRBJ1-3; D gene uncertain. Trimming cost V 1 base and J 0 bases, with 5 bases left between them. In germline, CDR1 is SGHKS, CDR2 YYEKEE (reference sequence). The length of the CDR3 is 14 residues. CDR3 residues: CASSLSASGNTIYF. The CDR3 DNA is TGTGCCAGCAGCTTGAGTGCCTCTGGAAACACCATATATTTT. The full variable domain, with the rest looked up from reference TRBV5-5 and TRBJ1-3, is DAGVTQSPTHLIKTRGQQVTLRCSPISGHKSVSWYQQVLGQGPQFIFQYYEKEERGRGNFPDRFSARQFPNYSSELNVNALLLGDSALYLCASSLSASGNTIYFGEGSWLTVV.

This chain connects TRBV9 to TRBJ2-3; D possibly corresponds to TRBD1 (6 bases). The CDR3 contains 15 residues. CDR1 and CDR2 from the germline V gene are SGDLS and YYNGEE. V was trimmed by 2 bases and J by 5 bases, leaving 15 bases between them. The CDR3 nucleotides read TGTGCCAGCAGCGTTGCGGTGGGGGACATAGATACGCAGTATTTT. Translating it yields CASSVAVGDIDTQYF.

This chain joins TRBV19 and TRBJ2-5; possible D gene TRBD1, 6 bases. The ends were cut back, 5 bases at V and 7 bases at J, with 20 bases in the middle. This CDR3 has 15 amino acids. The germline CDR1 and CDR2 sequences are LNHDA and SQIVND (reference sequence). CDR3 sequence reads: CASSATGPGAGTQYF. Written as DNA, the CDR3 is TGTGCCAGTAGTGCTACAGGGCCCGGGGCCGGGACCCAGTACTTC.

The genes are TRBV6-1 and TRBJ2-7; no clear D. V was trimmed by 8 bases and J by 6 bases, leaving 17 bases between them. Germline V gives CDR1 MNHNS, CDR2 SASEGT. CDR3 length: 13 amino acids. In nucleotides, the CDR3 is TGTGCCAGCCAGACCCCCCCTCCCGGCGAGCAGTACTTC. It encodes CASQTPPPGEQYF.

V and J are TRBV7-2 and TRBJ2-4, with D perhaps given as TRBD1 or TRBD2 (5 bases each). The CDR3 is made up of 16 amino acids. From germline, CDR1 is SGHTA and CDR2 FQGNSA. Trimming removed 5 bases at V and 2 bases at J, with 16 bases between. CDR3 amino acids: CASSRYGAESKNIQYF. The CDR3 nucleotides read TGTGCCAGCAGCCGCTACGGGGCGGAATCCAAAAACATTCAGTACTTC.